This TCR beta chain appears in the sequencing data of a study of blood T cell repertoires in COVID-19. Study as a whole: Researchers got acute and convalescent COVID-19 samples from the United States, Italy and Spain. From T cells, B-cell-depleted T cells, or PBMCs came the material, which was cDNA or gDNA.

The V gene lost 2 bases and the J gene lost 2 bases, with 12 bases spanning the gap. Germline V lookup: CDR1 MGHRA, CDR2 YSYEKL. CDR3 length equals 16 residues. Original handling: Cell counts per sample came from amplifying reference gene primers. The method was immunoSEQ multiplex PCR; TCRdb's version includes in-frame clones alone and lacks a portion of them. The V and J calls and clone size come from that table; D and trimming were worked out from the DNA. Among about 210,000 clones, more than 65% were seen once, and the ten largest hold approximately 10%. This sequence joins TRBV4-1 and TRBJ1-4; a weak D match, TRBD1 (5 bases). The sequence came from a man in his forties or fifties with active or convalescent COVID-19. The material sequenced was peripheral blood. CDR3 amino acids: CASSQSMGGTNEKLFF. The CDR3 nucleotides are TGCGCCAGCAGCCAAAGTATGGGGGGGACTAATGAAAAACTGTTTTTT.